This T cell receptor (beta chain) is from a study of blood T cell repertoires in COVID-19. Profiled with immunoSEQ multiplex PCR; TCRdb holds only in-frame clones, not every one. Of about 120,000 clones detected, approximately 77% appear once; the ten largest clones hold 7.9%. CDR3 length equals 15 residues. J gave up 4 bases and V 2 bases, and 5 bases lay outside the gene matches. CDR1 is SEHNR and CDR2 is FQNEAQ in the germline V gene (reference sequence). The rearrangement links TRBV7-9 to TRBJ2-5, with 9 positions matching TRBD2. The TCR was taken from a human donor in a cohort sampled during active COVID-19. Material: peripheral blood. The chain's CDR3 is CASSLTLTSGETQYF. The CDR3 DNA sequence: TGTGCCAGCAGCTTAACCCTGACTAGCGGAGAGACCCAGTACTTC.